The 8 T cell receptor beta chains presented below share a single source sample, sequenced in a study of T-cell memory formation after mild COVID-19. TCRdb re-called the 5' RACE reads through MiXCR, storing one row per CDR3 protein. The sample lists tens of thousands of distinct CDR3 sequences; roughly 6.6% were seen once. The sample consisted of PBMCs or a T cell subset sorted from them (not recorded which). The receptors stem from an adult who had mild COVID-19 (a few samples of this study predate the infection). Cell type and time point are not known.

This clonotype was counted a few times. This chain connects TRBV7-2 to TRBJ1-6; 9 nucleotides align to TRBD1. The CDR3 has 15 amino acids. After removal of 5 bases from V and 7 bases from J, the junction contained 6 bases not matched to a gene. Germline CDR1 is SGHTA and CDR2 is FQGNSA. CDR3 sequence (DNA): TGTGCCAGCAGCACAAGGACAGGGGCCAATTCACCCCTCCACTTT. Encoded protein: CASSTRTGANSPLHF.

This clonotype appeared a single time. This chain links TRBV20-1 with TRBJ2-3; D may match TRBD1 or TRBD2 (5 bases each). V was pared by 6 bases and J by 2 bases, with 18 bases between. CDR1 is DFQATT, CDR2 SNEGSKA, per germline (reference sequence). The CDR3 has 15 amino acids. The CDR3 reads CSAATPGDVTDTQYF. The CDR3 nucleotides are TGCAGTGCCGCTACCCCCGGGGACGTCACAGATACGCAGTATTTT.

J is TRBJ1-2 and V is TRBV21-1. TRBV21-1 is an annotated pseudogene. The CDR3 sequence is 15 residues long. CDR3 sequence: CASSKAQWGSYGYTF. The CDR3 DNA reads TGTGCCAGCAGCAAAGCGCAATGGGGAAGCTATGGCTACACCTTC.

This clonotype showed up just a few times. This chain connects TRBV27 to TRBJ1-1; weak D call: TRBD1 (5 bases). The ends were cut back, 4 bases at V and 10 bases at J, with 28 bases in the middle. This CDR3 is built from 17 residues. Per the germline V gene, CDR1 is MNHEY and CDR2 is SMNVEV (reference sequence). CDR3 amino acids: CASSYIGGTEVGPGAFF. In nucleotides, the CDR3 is TGTGCCAGCAGTTATATCGGCGGGACGGAGGTCGGTCCGGGAGCTTTCTTT.

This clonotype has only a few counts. CDR3 nucleotide sequence: TGTGCCAGCAGTGCGGACAGGGGGCAAGCTGAAGCTTTCTTT. Translating it yields CASSADRGQAEAFF. This chain uses TRBV27 with TRBJ1-1, with TRBD1 identical over 11 bases. V shed 5 bases and J 6 bases; nucleotides not matched to a gene: 5. Germline assignment: CDR1 MNHEY and CDR2 SMNVEV (reference sequence). The CDR3 length is 14 residues.

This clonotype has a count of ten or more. CDR3 coding DNA: TGTGCCAGCAGCTTAATAACTAGCGGGGTGATTGAGCAGTTCTTC. Its protein is CASSLITSGVIEQFF. The genes are TRBV13 and TRBJ2-1, with TRBD2 identical over 10 bases. CDR3 length: 15 residues. Germline lookup yields CDR1 PRHDT and CDR2 FYEKMQ (reference sequence). Losses at the gene ends were 2 bases for V and 9 bases for J; bases not matched to a gene: 7.

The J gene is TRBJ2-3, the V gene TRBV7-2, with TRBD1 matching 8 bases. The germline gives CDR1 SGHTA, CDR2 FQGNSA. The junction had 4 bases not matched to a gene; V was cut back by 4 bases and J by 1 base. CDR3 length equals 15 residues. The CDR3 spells CASSSDRGGTDTQYF. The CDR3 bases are TGTGCCAGCAGCTCCGACAGGGGTGGCACAGATACGCAGTATTTT. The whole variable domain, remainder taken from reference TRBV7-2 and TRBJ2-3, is GAGVSQSPSNKVTEKGKDVELRCDPISGHTALYWYRQSLGQGLEFLIYFQGNSAPDKSGLPSDRFSAERTGGSVSTLTIQRTQQEDSAVYLCASSSDRGGTDTQYFGPGTRLTVL.

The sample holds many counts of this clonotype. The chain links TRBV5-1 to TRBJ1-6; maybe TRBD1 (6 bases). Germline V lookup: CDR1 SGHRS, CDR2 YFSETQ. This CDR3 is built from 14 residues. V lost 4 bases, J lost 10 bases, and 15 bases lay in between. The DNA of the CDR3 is TGCGCCAGCAGCGGGGGCCAGGGCAGATCACCCCTCCACTTT. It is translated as CASSGGQGRSPLHF.